A single sample is the source of the 8 T cell receptor beta chains below, sequenced in a study of T-cell reconstitution after alpha-beta-depleted transplantation in children. Researchers prepared the TCRbeta library using unique molecular identifiers, the study reports. Each CDR3 protein is one row after TCRdb ran MiXCR on the PCR reads. The sample contains tens of thousands of distinct CDR3 sequences, 15% to 17% of which appear only once. The sequencing here drew on PBMCs, mostly from graft donor cells, taken 180 days after TCRalphabeta/CD19-depleted stem cell transplant. Source of these receptors: a male patient aged 2-10 years who had a stem cell transplant for acute lymphoblastic leukemia, so the T cells may come from the graft donor.

This clonotype has a handful of counts. This chain links TRBV4-1 with TRBJ1-2; weak D call: TRBD1 (6 bases). Germline values: CDR1 MGHRA, CDR2 YSYEKL. V was pared by 1 base and J by 6 bases, with 15 bases between. This CDR3 comprises 15 residues. CDR3 DNA sequence: TGCGCCAGCAGCCAAGTAGGGACACCGGGAGATGGCTACACCTTC. Its protein product is CASSQVGTPGDGYTF.

The sample holds a few counts of this clonotype. The gene calls are TRBV12-3 or TRBV12-4 and TRBJ2-1; D is ambiguous. This CDR3 comprises 10 residues. V lost 2 bases to trimming and J lost 15 bases, with 8 bases between them. CDR3 in DNA: TGTGCCAGCAGTTTAAAAACTCCGTTCTTC. Translation: CASSLKTPFF.

V is TRBV6-5 and J is TRBJ2-5; maybe TRBD1 (5 bases). CDR3 size: 16 residues. Trimming removed 0 bases at V and 1 base at J, with 12 bases between. Germline V gives CDR1 MNHEY, CDR2 SVGAGI. The CDR3 sequence is CASSYSRLGVQETQYF. The CDR3 DNA reads as TGTGCCAGCAGTTACTCTCGGTTAGGGGTCCAAGAGACCCAGTACTTC.

With regard to this clonotype: Possible read error: a much larger clone is one base away. The chain employs TRBV12-3 or TRBV12-4 and TRBJ1-2; weak D call: TRBD1 (5 bases). The CDR3 runs to 15 residues. The CDR3 region has the DNA TGTGCCCTAGCCCGCCCAGTGGGGCGCGACTATGGCGACACCTTC. It is translated as CALARPVGRDYGDTF.

The chain is built from TRBV5-1 and TRBJ1-3, with a weak D call TRBD1 (5 bases). This CDR3 is 16 amino acids long. Germline V gene data show CDR1 as SGHRS and CDR2 as YFSETQ. The V end was cut by 0 bases, the J end by 0 bases, with 10 bases between. This CDR3 is CASSLGRQSSGNTIYF. CDR3 DNA sequence: TGCGCCAGCAGCTTGGGGCGACAGTCCTCTGGAAACACCATATATTTT.

This clonotype has just one count. The chain employs TRBV7-6 and TRBJ2-7; 7 bases map to TRBD2. V shed 5 bases, J shed 5 bases, and the junction held 9 bases outside the gene matches. CDR3 length equals 14 residues. Germline CDR1 SGHVS, CDR2 FNYEAQ. CDR3 nucleotide sequence: TGTGCCAGCAGCCGAAGACTAGCTGAGAACGAGCAGTACTTC. Its translation: CASSRRLAENEQYF.

In its sample, this clonotype was seen a few times. This chain connects TRBV5-1 to TRBJ2-2, with 10 bases aligning to TRBD1. With V trimmed by 6 bases and J by 2 bases, 4 bases remained unmatched. CDR3 length: 15 amino acids. Germline lookup yields CDR1 SGHRS and CDR2 YFSETQ. As DNA, the CDR3 is TGCGCCAGCAATAGACAGGGGGCAAACACCGGGGAGCTGTTTTTT. It yields the protein CASNRQGANTGELFF.

The rearrangement links TRBV29-1 to TRBJ2-5; a possible D gene is TRBD2 (5 bases). The CDR3 totals 13 residues. CDR1 is SQVTM, CDR2 ANQGSEA, per germline. With 4 bases removed from V and 3 bases from J, the gap between germline ends came to 12 bases. In DNA, the CDR3 is TGCAGCGTTGGGTACGGGGTAGAAGAGACCCAGTACTTC. It specifies CSVGYGVEETQYF. Full variable domain (missing parts from reference TRBV29-1 and TRBJ2-5): SAVISQKPSRDICQRGTSLTIQCQVDSQVTMMFWYRQQPGQSLTLIATANQGSEATYESGFVIDKFPISRPNLTFSTLTVSNMSPEDSSIYLCSVGYGVEETQYFGPGTRLLVL.